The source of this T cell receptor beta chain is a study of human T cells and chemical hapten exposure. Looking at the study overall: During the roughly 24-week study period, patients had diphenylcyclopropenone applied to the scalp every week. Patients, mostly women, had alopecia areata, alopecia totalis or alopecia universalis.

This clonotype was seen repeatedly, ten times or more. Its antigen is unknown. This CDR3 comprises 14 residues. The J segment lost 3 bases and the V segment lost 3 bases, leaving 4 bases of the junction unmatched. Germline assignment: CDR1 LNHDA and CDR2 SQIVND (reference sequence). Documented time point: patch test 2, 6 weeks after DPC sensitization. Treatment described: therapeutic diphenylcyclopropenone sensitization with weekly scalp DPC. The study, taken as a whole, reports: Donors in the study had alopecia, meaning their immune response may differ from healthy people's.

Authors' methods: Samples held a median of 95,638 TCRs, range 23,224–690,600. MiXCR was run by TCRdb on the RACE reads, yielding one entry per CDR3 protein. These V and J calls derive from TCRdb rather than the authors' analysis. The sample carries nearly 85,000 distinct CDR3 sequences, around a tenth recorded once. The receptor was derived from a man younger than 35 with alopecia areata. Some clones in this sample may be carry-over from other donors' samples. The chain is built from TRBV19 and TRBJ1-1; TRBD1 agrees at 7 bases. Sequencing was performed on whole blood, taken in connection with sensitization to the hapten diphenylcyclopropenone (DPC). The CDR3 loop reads CASSIEGADTEAFF. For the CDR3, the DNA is TGTGCCAGTAGTATCGAGGGGGCAGACACTGAAGCTTTCTTT. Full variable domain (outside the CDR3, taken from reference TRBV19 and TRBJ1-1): DGGITQSPKYLFRKEGQNVTLSCEQNLNHDAMYWYRQDPGQGLRLIYYSQIVNDFQKGDIAEGYSVSREKKESFPLTVTSAQKNPTAFYLCASSIEGADTEAFFGQGTRLTVV.